A single sample gave rise to the 21 T cell receptor beta chains below, sequenced in a study of blood T cells in healthy people across ages. A second PCR of about 7 to 12 cycles used a sample-barcoded 5' primer and a J-beta primer mix. TCRdb called the 5' RACE reads again in MiXCR, with one record for every CDR3 protein. Of 800,000 or so distinct CDR3 sequences in the sample, around a quarter were seen once. This sample was shared with a second study, whose subject was T cells of mothers and their children.

The sample comprised blood. Receptors originate from a boy aged 5 to 17 in good health.

The rearrangement joins TRBV21-1 to TRBJ2-4; TRBD1 reflects the table's D call only, with no check against the DNA. TRBV21-1 is labeled a pseudogene. The CDR3 contains 13 residues. CDR3 coding DNA: TGTGCCAGCAGTCCACTACAGGAAAACATTCAGTACTTC. This codes for CASSPLQENIQYF.

V is TRBV6-5 and J is TRBJ1-2; tentatively, D is TRBD1 (5 bases). Per the germline V gene, CDR1 is MNHEY and CDR2 is SVGAGI. With 0 bases removed from V and 4 bases from J, the gap between germline ends came to 12 bases. The CDR3 is 15 amino acids. CDR3 coding DNA: TGTGCCAGCAGTTACTCGAATCAGGGTTTCTATGGCTACACCTTC. Encoded protein: CASSYSNQGFYGYTF.

This clonotype was detected a few times. The V gene is TRBV2, the J gene TRBJ2-7; no clear D. V was trimmed by 4 bases and J by 0 bases, leaving 10 bases between them. Germline CDR1 and CDR2: SNHLY and FYNNEI. This CDR3 has 14 residues. In DNA form, the CDR3 reads TGTGCCAGCAGTGCAGACTGGAGCTCCTACGAGCAGTACTTC. Translation: CASSADWSSYEQYF.

DNA for the CDR3: TGTGCCAGCAGTGAGGAAAGGTTAGACGGCTCCTACGAGCAGTACTTC. Amino acids: CASSEERLDGSYEQYF. This sequence joins TRBV28 and TRBJ2-7; no clear D gene. Germline V gives CDR1 MDHEN, CDR2 SYDVKM. The CDR3 is 16 residues long. The V gene lost 5 bases and the J gene lost 0 bases, with 17 bases spanning the gap.

This clonotype has just a few counts. The J gene is TRBJ2-2, the V gene TRBV18, with no clear D. Trimming shortened V by 1 base and J by 4 bases, and 10 bases separated the two germline ends. The germline V gene has CDR1 KGHSH and CDR2 LQKENI. The CDR3 runs to 15 residues. CDR3 coding DNA: TGTGCCAGCTCACCACGTCAACAGCCCACCGGGGAGCTGTTTTTT. Its translation: CASSPRQQPTGELFF.

The chain uses TRBV20-1 and TRBJ1-2; TRBD1 might be the D (6 bases). The CDR3 covers 13 residues. The V end lost 6 bases, the J end lost 3 bases, and 14 bases lay between the germline ends. Germline V CDR1 and CDR2: DFQATT, SNEGSKA (reference sequence). The CDR3 DNA is TGCAGTGCCCCGAACAGGGTCGACTATGGCTACACCTTC. This translates into CSAPNRVDYGYTF.

This clonotype was seen a handful of times. CDR3 residues: CATSSLAVDTDTQYF. The CDR3 nucleotides read TGTGCCACCAGCAGCCTAGCGGTTGACACAGATACGCAGTATTTT. V usage is TRBV15 and J usage is TRBJ2-3, with 7 positions matching TRBD2. The germline gives CDR1 LNHNV, CDR2 YYDKDF (reference sequence). This CDR3 has 15 residues. V lost 3 bases to trimming and J lost 2 bases; unmatched junction nucleotides: 5.

This sequence joins TRBV28 and TRBJ2-7, with D maybe TRBD2 (5 bases). The germline CDR1 and CDR2 sequences are MDHEN and SYDVKM. The CDR3 sequence is 12 residues long. Between the trimmed V and J ends, which lost 2 bases and 6 bases, there was a span of 8 bases. CDR3 sequence: CASSLRLAEQYF. Here the CDR3 DNA reads TGTGCCAGCAGTTTAAGGCTAGCCGAGCAGTACTTC.

This clonotype was detected a few times. The genes are TRBV12-3 or TRBV12-4 and TRBJ1-2; 7 nucleotides agree with TRBD1. The CDR3 covers 14 residues. V shed 10 bases and J 4 bases; nucleotides not matched to a gene: 12. The CDR3 loop is CATGQGQDGYGYTF. The DNA for the CDR3 is TGTGCCACAGGGCAAGGACAGGATGGCTATGGCTACACCTTC.

The V call is TRBV29-1, the J call TRBJ1-4; perhaps TRBD1 as D (5 bases). CDR1 is SQVTM, CDR2 ANQGSEA, per germline. V lost 7 bases, J lost 4 bases, and 25 bases lay in between. The CDR3 totals 17 residues. This chain's CDR3 is CSAATLNRGTINEKLFF. Written as DNA, the CDR3 is TGCAGCGCCGCAACACTAAACCGGGGGACGATTAATGAAAAACTGTTTTTT.

This clonotype was counted only a few times. V is TRBV24-1 and J is TRBJ2-1; TRBD2 matches at 10 bases. Germline V lookup: CDR1 KGHDR, CDR2 SFDVKD. The junction had 8 bases not matched to a gene; V was cut back by 4 bases and J by 6 bases. This CDR3 has 16 residues. The CDR3 DNA is TGTGCCACCAGTGAGCCCAGCGGGGGGGCCTTCAATGAGCAGTTCTTC. Amino acids: CATSEPSGGAFNEQFF.

This clonotype was counted only a few times. Since no conserved phenylalanine or tryptophan closes the CDR3, a read error is the likely cause. The rearrangement uses TRBV20-1 and TRBJ2-3; 7 bases agree with TRBD1. This CDR3 has 13 amino acids. Germline V lookup: CDR1 DFQATT, CDR2 SNEGSKA (reference sequence). Germline trimming cut 5 bases from V and 4 bases from J; bases unmatched to any gene: 6. As DNA, the CDR3 is TGCAGTGCTCCACAGGGGAGCGCAGATACGCAGTATCTT. Amino acids: CSAPQGSADTQYL.

As to this clonotype: The junction departs from germline at one end; a sequencing error may be responsible. The chain uses TRBV28 and TRBJ2-5; TRBD1 is a possible D gene (6 bases). The J call is doubtful: the DNA matches TRBJ2-1 better. Germline values: CDR1 MDHEN, CDR2 SYDVKM. CDR3 size: 14 residues. In DNA form, the CDR3 reads TGCGCCAGCAGACAACCCGGACAGACACATGAGCAGTTCTTC. Translated: CASRQPGQTHEQFF.

This chain links TRBV7-3 with TRBJ2-3; 8 bases line up with TRBD2. Trimming removed 1 base from V and 3 bases from J; junction bases left unmatched: 0. The CDR3 loop spans 14 amino acids. Germline V lookup: CDR1 SGHTA, CDR2 FQGTGA. The CDR3 DNA sequence: TGTGCCAGCAGCTTAAGACTAGCGACAGATACGCAGTATTTT. Translation gives CASSLRLATDTQYF.

V is TRBV29-1 and J is TRBJ1-3, with D perhaps TRBD1 (5 bases). The CDR3 runs 13 residues. CDR1 is SQVTM and CDR2 is ANQGSEA in the germline V gene. V lost 5 bases, J lost 2 bases, and 10 bases lay in between. The DNA of the CDR3 is TGCAGCGTTAATCAGGGAGCTGGAAACACCATATATTTT. Its protein is CSVNQGAGNTIYF. Full variable domain (outside the CDR3, taken from reference TRBV29-1 and TRBJ1-3): SAVISQKPSRDICQRGTSLTIQCQVDSQVTMMFWYRQQPGQSLTLIATANQGSEATYESGFVIDKFPISRPNLTFSTLTVSNMSPEDSSIYLCSVNQGAGNTIYFGEGSWLTVV.

Note on this clonotype: A read error may account for a junction end that differs from germline. The rearrangement links TRBV7-6 to TRBJ2-2; D may be TRBD2 (6 bases). Germline loops: CDR1 SGHVS, CDR2 FNYEAQ. The CDR3 has 14 amino acids. The CDR3 loop is CASSLERGTGELFF. In nucleotides, the CDR3 is TGTGCCAGCAGCTTAGAGAGGGGTACGGGGGAGCTATTTTTT.

The chain combines TRBV6-1 with TRBJ2-3; a weak D match, TRBD2 (6 bases). CDR3 length: 13 amino acids. V lost 7 bases, J lost 4 bases, and 12 bases lay in between. Germline V gene sequence: CDR1 MNHNS, CDR2 SASEGT. The CDR3 coding sequence is TGTGCCAGCACCCGGGAGAGCTCAGATACGCAGTATTTT. This translates into CASTRESSDTQYF.

The chain combines TRBV12-3 or TRBV12-4 with TRBJ1-4; the D gene is possibly TRBD1 (5 bases). V was clipped by 3 bases and J by 8 bases, with 22 bases between them. The CDR3 contains 17 residues. In DNA form, the CDR3 reads TGTGCCAGCAGTTTTTCAGCGGATCGACAGATTCGAGAAAAACTGTTTTTT. Translating it yields CASSFSADRQIREKLFF.

This clonotype came up a few times. This sequence joins TRBV15 and TRBJ2-1; D not resolved. Trimming shortened V by 1 base and J by 0 bases, and 13 bases separated the two germline ends. The CDR3 is made up of 17 amino acids. Germline values: CDR1 LNHNV, CDR2 YYDKDF (reference sequence). The CDR3 region is CATSRVVAPSSYNEQFF. CDR3 in DNA: TGTGCCACCAGCAGAGTGGTTGCTCCTAGCTCCTACAATGAGCAGTTCTTC.

This clonotype was recorded many times. The V and J genes are TRBV15 and TRBJ2-7; possibly TRBD1 for D (6 bases). V was cut by 3 bases and J by 5 bases, with 20 bases left in between. Per germline, CDR1 LNHNV and CDR2 YYDKDF (reference sequence). The CDR3 covers 16 residues. The CDR3 DNA is TGTGCCACCAGCAGCCCGGGACAACGAACCGGGAACGAGCAGTACTTC. It yields the protein CATSSPGQRTGNEQYF.

This CDR3 is CATSRDPALEQETQYF. CDR3 sequence (DNA): TGTGCCACCAGCAGAGATCCCGCGTTGGAGCAAGAGACCCAGTACTTC. The genes are TRBV15 and TRBJ2-5; no clear D gene. Germline values: CDR1 LNHNV, CDR2 YYDKDF (reference sequence). This CDR3 region has 16 residues. V lost 0 bases and J 2 bases, leaving 13 bases between the germline ends.